The clone carrying this T cell receptor (beta chain) came up a few times. What it recognizes is unknown. Trimming pared 5 bases from V and 1 base from J, leaving 10 bases between. This CDR3 spans 14 amino acids. The sample belongs to a study of post-analysis software for immune sequencing data. Study-level background: Recorded disease courses covered relapsing-remitting, secondary progressive and progressive-relapsing multiple sclerosis. Some patients had no subtype annotation.

Presence of unique molecular identifiers characterized the TCR beta cDNA libraries. T cells numbering 1 to 10 million yielded cDNA molecules that totaled about 500,000. A single record per CDR3 protein comes from TCRdb applying MiXCR to the PCR reads. The sample lists approximately 160,000 distinct CDR3 sequences, roughly 30% occurring once. Study results and limitations: F measure showed strong co-clustering of same-batch samples. Five TRBV segments, including TRBV5-6, TRBV5-1 and TRBV20-1, were more frequent in patients than controls. In multiple sclerosis, normalized Chao1 diversity was significantly below that of controls.

The chain employs TRBV12-3 or TRBV12-4 and TRBJ2-3; possibly TRBD2 for D (6 bases). The sample consisted of blood. The sequence derives from a girl between 10 and 17 years old with multiple sclerosis. The CDR3 nucleotides are TGTGCCAGCAGTGAAGCGGGCGGCACAGATACGCAGTATTTT. It translates to CASSEAGGTDTQYF.